A selection of T cell receptor beta chains follows, all from one sample in a study of cytomegalovirus exposure and HLA in healthy donors. Using immunoSEQ multiplex PCR, the repertoire was profiled, and TCRdb retains in-frame clones only, with some absent. Its clone listing holds fewer than 150,000 clones. Source material: PBMCs. These receptors were taken from a man younger than 35 in good health and CMV-seronegative. CDR3s include the opening cysteine and the closing phenylalanine or tryptophan. Each record gives: D gene, J gene, V gene, CDR3 DNA, CDR3 protein. The D gene is left open where the match is weak.

>TRBD2|TRBJ2-1|TRBV6-4
TGTGCCAGCAGTGCTCTAGCGGGAGGGCCGGATGAGCAGTTCTTC
CASSALAGGPDEQFF
>.|TRBJ2-7|TRBV30
TGTGCCTGGAGCGAGCCCAGGGGCCCCTACGAGCAGTACTTC
CAWSEPRGPYEQYF
>.|TRBJ2-1|TRBV19
TGTGCCAGTAGTATGGCGAGGTCGGATGAGCAGTTCTTC
CASSMARSDEQFF
>.|TRBJ2-7|TRBV9
TGTGCCAGCAGCACCGGGACAATGAGCTCCTACGAGCAGTACTTC
CASSTGTMSSYEQYF
>TRBD1|TRBJ1-2|TRBV11-1
TGTGCCAGCAGCTCGCAACAGGGGGAGATAGCTAACTATGGCTACACCTTC
CASSSQQGEIANYGYTF
>.|TRBJ1-2|TRBV20-1
TGCAGTGCTTGGGCCGTGCGTGGCTACACCTTC
CSAWAVRGYTF
>.|TRBJ2-7|TRBV30
TGTGCCGGCGGGGACAGCTCCTACGAGCAGTACTTC
CAGGDSSYEQYF
>TRBD2|TRBJ2-7|TRBV2
TGTGCCAGCAGTGAATCATTAGCGGGAACCTACGAGCAGTACTTC
CASSESLAGTYEQYF
>TRBD1|TRBJ1-1|TRBV7-7
TGTGCTAGCAGCTTGGGGACAGGGAACACTGAAGCTTTCTTT
CASSLGTGNTEAFF
>.|TRBJ1-2|TRBV25-1
TGTGCCAGCAGTGACCTCTCCAGGGGTGGCTACACCTTC
CASSDLSRGGYTF
>.|TRBJ1-1|TRBV18
TGTGCCAGCTCACCAGGCACAGGGCGGGCGAACACTGAAGCTTTCTTT
CASSPGTGRANTEAFF
>TRBD1|TRBJ1-2|TRBV5-1
TGCGCCAGCAGCTTGGCCTCCGGGACAGGAGGGGATGGCTACACCTTC
CASSLASGTGGDGYTF
>TRBD1|TRBJ2-5|TRBV27
TGTGCCAGCAGTTCCCGGACAGGGCGAGAGACCCAGTACTTC
CASSSRTGRETQYF
>.|TRBJ2-3|TRBV29-1
TGCAGCGTTGCAACAGGCACAGATACGCAGTATTTT
CSVATGTDTQYF
>.|TRBJ1-2|TRBV5-1
TGCGCCAGCAGCTTCTCCTCAGGGTTTGTAGGCGGCTACACCTTC
CASSFSSGFVGGYTF
>TRBD2|TRBJ2-7|TRBV7-3
TGTGCCAGCAGCTTACTAGCGGGGAACTACGAGCAGTACTTC
CASSLLAGNYEQYF